The TCR beta chain under discussion was sequenced for a study of control samples from healthy donors and cancer patients. Trimming at V came to 6 bases and at J to 4 bases, leaving 1 base not matched to a gene. Looked up from germline, CDR1 is SQVTM and CDR2 is ANQGSEA. The CDR3 extends over 11 amino acids. TCRdb keeps only in-frame clones here, not all; method: immunoSEQ multiplex PCR. The data hold around 130,000 clones, with 80% to 95% observed a single time. V and J are TRBV29-1 and TRBJ2-3, with 7 bases that match TRBD1. Sequences were obtained from blood. The source is a man aged 18 to 29 in good health. The CDR3 DNA is TGCAGCGTCGACAGGGCAGATACGCAGTATTTT. Translating it yields CSVDRADTQYF.